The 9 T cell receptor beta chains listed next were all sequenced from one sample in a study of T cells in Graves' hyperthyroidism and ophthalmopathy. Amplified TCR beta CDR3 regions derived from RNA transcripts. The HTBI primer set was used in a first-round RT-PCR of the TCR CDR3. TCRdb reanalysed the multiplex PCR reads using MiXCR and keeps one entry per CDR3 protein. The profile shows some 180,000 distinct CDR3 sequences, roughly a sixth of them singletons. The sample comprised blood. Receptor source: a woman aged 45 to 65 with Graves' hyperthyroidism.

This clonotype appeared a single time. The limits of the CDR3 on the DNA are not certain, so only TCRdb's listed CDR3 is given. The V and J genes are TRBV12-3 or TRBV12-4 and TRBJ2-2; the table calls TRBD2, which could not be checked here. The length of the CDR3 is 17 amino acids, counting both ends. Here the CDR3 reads CASRDLAGTSEPGSCFF.

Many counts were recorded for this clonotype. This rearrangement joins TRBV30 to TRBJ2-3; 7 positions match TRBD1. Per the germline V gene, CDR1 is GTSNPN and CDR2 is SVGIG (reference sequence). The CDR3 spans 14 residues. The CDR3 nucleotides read TGTGCAATGACAGGGAACCTCCGCACAGATACGCAGTATTTT. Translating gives CAMTGNLRTDTQYF.

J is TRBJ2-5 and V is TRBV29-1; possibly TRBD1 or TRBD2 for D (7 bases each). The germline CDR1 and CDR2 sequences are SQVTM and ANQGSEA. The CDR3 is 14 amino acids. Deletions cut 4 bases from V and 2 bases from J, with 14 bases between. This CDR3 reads CSVASQGGQETQYF. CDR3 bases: TGCAGCGTTGCGAGTCAGGGGGGGCAAGAGACCCAGTACTTC.

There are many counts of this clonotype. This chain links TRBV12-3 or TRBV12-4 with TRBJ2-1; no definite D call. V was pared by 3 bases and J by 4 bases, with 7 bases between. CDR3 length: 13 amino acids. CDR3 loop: CASSFGYYNEQFF. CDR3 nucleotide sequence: TGTGCCAGCAGTTTCGGCTATTACAATGAGCAGTTCTTC.

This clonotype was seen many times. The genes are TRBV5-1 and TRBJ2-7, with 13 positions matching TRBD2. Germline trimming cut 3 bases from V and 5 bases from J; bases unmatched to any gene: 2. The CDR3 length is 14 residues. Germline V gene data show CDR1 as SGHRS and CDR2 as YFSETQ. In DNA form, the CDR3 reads TGCGCCAGCAGCTGGACTAGCGGGAGTAACGAGCAGTACTTC. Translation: CASSWTSGSNEQYF.

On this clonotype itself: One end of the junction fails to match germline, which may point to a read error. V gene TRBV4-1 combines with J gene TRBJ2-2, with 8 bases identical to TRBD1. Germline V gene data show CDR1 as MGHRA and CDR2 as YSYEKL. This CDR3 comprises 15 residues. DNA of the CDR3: TGTGCCAGCAGTTTTCCCAGGGGGCGAGCTGGGGAGCTGTTTTTT. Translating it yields CASSFPRGRAGELFF.

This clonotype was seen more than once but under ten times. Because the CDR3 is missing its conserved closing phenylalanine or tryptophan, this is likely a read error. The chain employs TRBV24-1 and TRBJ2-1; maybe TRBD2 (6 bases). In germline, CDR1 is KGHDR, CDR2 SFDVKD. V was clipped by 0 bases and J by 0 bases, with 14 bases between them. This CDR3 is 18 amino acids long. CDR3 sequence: CATSDLRGGESSYNEQFL. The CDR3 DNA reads TGTGCCACCAGTGATTTGCGTGGAGGGGAAAGCTCCTACAATGAGCAGTTCCTC.

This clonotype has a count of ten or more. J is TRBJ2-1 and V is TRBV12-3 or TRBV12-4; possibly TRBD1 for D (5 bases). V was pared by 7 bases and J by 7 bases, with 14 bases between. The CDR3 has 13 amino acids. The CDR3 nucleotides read TGTGCCAGCACCTCGAGGCAGGGTAATGAGCAGTTCTTC. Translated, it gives CASTSRQGNEQFF.

The CDR3 sequence: CASSPLRSTGELFF. The CDR3 DNA is TGTGCCAGCTCACCATTGCGTAGCACCGGGGAGCTGTTTTTT. The chain carries TRBV18 and TRBJ2-2; D is uncertain. CDR3 length: 14 amino acids. CDR1 and CDR2 from the germline V gene are KGHSH and LQKENI. Between the trimmed V and J ends, which lost 2 bases and 4 bases, there was a span of 8 bases.